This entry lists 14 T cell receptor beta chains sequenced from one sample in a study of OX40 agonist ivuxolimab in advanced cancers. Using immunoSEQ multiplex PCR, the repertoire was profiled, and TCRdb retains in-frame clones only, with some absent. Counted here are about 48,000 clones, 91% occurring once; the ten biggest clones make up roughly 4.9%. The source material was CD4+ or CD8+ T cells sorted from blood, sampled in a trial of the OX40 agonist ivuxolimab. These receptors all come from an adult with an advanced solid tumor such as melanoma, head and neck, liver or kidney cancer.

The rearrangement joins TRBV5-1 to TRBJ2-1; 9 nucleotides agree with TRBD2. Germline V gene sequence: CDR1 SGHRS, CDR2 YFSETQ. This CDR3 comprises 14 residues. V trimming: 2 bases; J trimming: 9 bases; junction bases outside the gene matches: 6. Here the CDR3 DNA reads TGCGCCAGCAGCTTAGGCGGGAGGGCCATTGAGCAGTTCTTC. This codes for CASSLGGRAIEQFF.

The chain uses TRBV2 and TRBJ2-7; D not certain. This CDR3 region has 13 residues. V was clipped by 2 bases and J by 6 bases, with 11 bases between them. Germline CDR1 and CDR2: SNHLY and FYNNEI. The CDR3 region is CASSESWGREQYV. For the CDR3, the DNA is TGTGCCAGCAGTGAATCTTGGGGTCGCGAGCAGTACGTC.

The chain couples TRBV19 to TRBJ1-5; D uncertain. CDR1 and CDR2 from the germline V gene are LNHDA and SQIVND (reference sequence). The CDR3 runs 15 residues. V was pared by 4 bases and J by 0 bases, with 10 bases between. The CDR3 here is CASSTFDVSNQPQHF. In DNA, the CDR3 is TGTGCCAGTAGTACCTTCGACGTTAGCAATCAGCCCCAGCATTTT.

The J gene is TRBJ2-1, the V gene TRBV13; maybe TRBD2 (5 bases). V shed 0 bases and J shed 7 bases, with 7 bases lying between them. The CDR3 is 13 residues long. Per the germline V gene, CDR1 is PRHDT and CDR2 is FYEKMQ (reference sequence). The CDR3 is CASSLGAGNEQFF. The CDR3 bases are TGTGCCAGCAGCTTAGGGGCGGGTAATGAGCAGTTCTTC.

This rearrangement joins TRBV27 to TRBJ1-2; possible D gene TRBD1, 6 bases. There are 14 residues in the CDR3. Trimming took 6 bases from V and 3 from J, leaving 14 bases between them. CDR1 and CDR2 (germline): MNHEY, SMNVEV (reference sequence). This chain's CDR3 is CASRKGEADYGYTF. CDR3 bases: TGTGCCAGCAGGAAGGGGGAGGCGGACTATGGCTACACCTTC.

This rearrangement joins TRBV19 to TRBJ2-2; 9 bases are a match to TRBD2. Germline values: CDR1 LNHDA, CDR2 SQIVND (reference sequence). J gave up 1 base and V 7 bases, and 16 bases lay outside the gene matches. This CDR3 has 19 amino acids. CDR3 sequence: CASTSWVAGAVRNTGELFF. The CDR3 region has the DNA TGTGCCAGTACCTCGTGGGTAGCGGGAGCGGTACGGAACACCGGGGAGCTGTTTTTT.

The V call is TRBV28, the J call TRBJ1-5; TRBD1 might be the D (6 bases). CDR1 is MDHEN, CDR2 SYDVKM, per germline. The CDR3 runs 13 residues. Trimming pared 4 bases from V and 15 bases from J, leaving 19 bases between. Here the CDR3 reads CASSSGVQGVGHF. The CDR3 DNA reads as TGTGCCAGCAGTTCAGGGGTCCAGGGAGTAGGGCATTTT.

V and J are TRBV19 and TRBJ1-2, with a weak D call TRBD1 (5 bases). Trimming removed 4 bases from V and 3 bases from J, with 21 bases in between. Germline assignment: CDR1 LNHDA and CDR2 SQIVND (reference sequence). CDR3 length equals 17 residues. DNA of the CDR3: TGTGCCAGTAGTAGGTCGGGGCCGGAGGTGGTTTACTATGGCTACACCTTC. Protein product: CASSRSGPEVVYYGYTF.

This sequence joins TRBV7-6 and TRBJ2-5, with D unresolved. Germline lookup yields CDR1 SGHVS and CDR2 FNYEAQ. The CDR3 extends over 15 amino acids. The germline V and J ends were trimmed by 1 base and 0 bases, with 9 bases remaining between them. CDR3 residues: CASSLGLLYQETQYF. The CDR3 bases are TGTGCCAGCAGCTTAGGCCTCCTGTACCAAGAGACCCAGTACTTC.

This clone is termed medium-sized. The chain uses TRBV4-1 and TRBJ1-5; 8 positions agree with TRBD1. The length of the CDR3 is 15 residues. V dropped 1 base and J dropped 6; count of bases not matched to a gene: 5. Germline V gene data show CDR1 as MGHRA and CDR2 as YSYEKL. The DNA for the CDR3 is TGCGCCAGCAGCCAAGTGCAGGGGGCCGGTCAGCCCCAGCATTTT. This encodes CASSQVQGAGQPQHF.

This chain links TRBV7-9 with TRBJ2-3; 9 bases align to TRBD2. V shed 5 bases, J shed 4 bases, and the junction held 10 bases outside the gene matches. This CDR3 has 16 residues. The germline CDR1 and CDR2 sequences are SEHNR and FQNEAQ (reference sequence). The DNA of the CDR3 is TGTGCCAGCAGCGCCTCTAGCGGGAAGGCCCCAGATACGCAGTATTTT. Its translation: CASSASSGKAPDTQYF.

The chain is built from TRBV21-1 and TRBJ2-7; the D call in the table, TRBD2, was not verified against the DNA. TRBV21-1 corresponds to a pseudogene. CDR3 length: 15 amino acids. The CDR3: CASSKLVQRGYEQYV. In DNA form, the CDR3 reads TGTGCCAGCAGCAAACTGGTGCAGCGGGGCTACGAGCAGTACGTC.

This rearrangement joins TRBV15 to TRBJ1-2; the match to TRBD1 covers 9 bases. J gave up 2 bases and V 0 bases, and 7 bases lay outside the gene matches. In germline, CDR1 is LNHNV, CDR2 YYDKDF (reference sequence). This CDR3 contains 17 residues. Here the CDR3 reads CATSRDGWDRANYGYTF. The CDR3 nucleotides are TGTGCCACCAGCAGAGATGGGTGGGACAGGGCGAACTATGGCTACACCTTC.

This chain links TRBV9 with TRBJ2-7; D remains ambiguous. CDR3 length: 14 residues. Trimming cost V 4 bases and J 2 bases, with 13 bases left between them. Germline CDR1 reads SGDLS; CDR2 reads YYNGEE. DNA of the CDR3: TGTGCCAGCAGCCGTAGGACGGGTACCTACGAGCAGTACTTC. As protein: CASSRRTGTYEQYF.